The 2 T cell receptor beta chains in this list originate from one sample, sequenced in a study of cytomegalovirus exposure and HLA in healthy donors. PCR involved 60 Vbeta and 13 Jbeta primers. Clones were sequenced by immunoSEQ multiplex PCR, and TCRdb holds only the in-frame ones, with some missing. The table includes 98,000 or so clones, 65% to 80% detected once. Input material: PBMCs. These receptors all come from a man aged 55 to 70 in good health and CMV-seropositive.

The gene calls are TRBV7-3 and TRBJ2-2, with D perhaps TRBD2 (7 bases). This CDR3 comprises 15 residues. Germline V gene data show CDR1 as SGHTA and CDR2 as FQGTGA. V was trimmed by 6 bases and J by 0 bases, leaving 11 bases between them. This chain's CDR3 is CASRGGAPNTGELFF. As DNA, the CDR3 is TGTGCCAGCAGGGGGGGGGCCCCGAACACCGGGGAGCTGTTTTTT. Supplemented by reference TRBV7-3 and TRBJ2-2, the full variable domain reads GAGVSQTPSNKVTEKGKYVELRCDPISGHTALYWYRQSLGQGPEFLIYFQGTGAADDSGLPNDRFFAVRPEGSVSTLKIQRTERGDSAVYLCASRGGAPNTGELFFGEGSRLTVL.

The V gene is TRBV19, the J gene TRBJ2-5, with D unresolved. V was shortened by 3 bases and J by 4 bases, with 12 bases between the two germline ends. The CDR3 is 14 amino acids. Germline V gene sequence: CDR1 LNHDA, CDR2 SQIVND (reference sequence). CDR3: CASSILDGVETQYF. CDR3 bases: TGTGCCAGTAGTATTCTCGACGGAGTAGAGACCCAGTACTTC.